One sample yielded the 18 T cell receptor beta chains listed below, sequenced in a study of a mutant IDH1 vaccine in newly diagnosed glioma. No cognate antigen is known for these TCRs. Sample time point: week 11, during vaccination. Each dose of the vaccine consisted of 300 ug of mutant IDH1 20-mer peptide, with topical imiquimod. Sequencing used immunoSEQ multiplex PCR; TCRdb keeps in-frame clones, though not all of them. The sample contains around 100,000 clones, almost 90% of which appear only once. The material sequenced was PBMCs, taken from a glioma patient whose treatment included an IDH1 peptide vaccine. The receptor set was obtained from a woman in her 50s with glioma.

This clone was picked up one time. The CDR3 region is CAWSLTTGGRNGYTF. DNA for the CDR3: TGTGCCTGGAGTCTTACGACAGGGGGCAGGAATGGCTACACCTTC. The V gene is TRBV30, the J gene TRBJ1-2; 10 bases fit TRBD1. Per the germline V gene, CDR1 is GTSNPN and CDR2 is SVGIG (reference sequence). The trim removed 2 bases at V and 6 bases at J, leaving 9 bases unmatched. There are 15 residues in the CDR3. Based on the CDR3 plus reference TRBV30 and TRBJ1-2, the full variable domain is SQTIHQWPATLVQPVGSPLSLECTVEGTSNPNLYWYRQAAGRGLQLLFYSVGIGQISSEVPQNLSASRPQDRQFILSSKKLLLSDSGFYLCAWSLTTGGRNGYTFGSGTRLTVV.

This chain joins TRBV30 and TRBJ2-2, with TRBD1 identical over 9 bases. This CDR3 has 14 residues. CDR1 is GTSNPN, CDR2 SVGIG, per germline (reference sequence). After removal of 5 bases from V and 5 bases from J, the junction contained 6 bases not matched to a gene. As DNA, the CDR3 is TGTGCCTGGGCCGGGACAGGGTTGACCGGGGAGCTGTTTTTT. It codes for CAWAGTGLTGELFF. The full variable domain, rest sourced from reference TRBV30 and TRBJ2-2, is SQTIHQWPATLVQPVGSPLSLECTVEGTSNPNLYWYRQAAGRGLQLLFYSVGIGQISSEVPQNLSASRPQDRQFILSSKKLLLSDSGFYLCAWAGTGLTGELFFGEGSRLTVL.

This clone turned up a few times. The chain links TRBV20-1 to TRBJ2-5; D is ambiguous. Germline V gene lookup returns CDR1 DFQATT and CDR2 SNEGSKA (reference sequence). Trimming stripped 7 bases from V and 0 bases from J, with 3 bases between. This CDR3 is built from 10 residues. CDR3 nucleotides: TGCAGTGTACACCAAGAGACCCAGTACTTC. This encodes CSVHQETQYF.

Concerning this clone: A junction boundary mismatches the germline segment, possibly from a read error. The chain uses TRBV5-1 and TRBJ2-3; TRBD2 might be the D (5 bases). Germline CDR1 and CDR2: SGHRS and YFSETQ. The CDR3 runs to 15 residues. The chain's CDR3 is CASSLEDPSTDTQYF. The CDR3 nucleotides are TGCGCCAGCAGTTTGGAGGACCCTAGCACAGATACGCAGTATTTT.

V is TRBV19 and J is TRBJ1-2; D gene unclear. The germline CDR1 and CDR2 sequences are LNHDA and SQIVND (reference sequence). The CDR3 has 12 amino acids. The V end was cut by 7 bases, the J end by 3 bases, with 9 bases between. The DNA for the CDR3 is TGTGCCAGTAAGGGCACCTACTATGGCTACACCTTC. This codes for CASKGTYYGYTF.

This chain connects TRBV5-5 to TRBJ1-6, with TRBD1 matching over 10 bases. The CDR3 runs to 15 residues. The V and J ends lost 4 bases and 10 bases, in that order; junction bases with no gene match: 8. Per the germline V gene, CDR1 is SGHKS and CDR2 is YYEKEE (reference sequence). The DNA for the CDR3 is TGTGCCAGCAGCCTGGCCGACAGGGGGCGATCACCCCTCCACTTT. Its translation is CASSLADRGRSPLHF.

This clone was detected only once. V and J are TRBV10-2 and TRBJ2-7; D is possibly TRBD1 (6 bases). The V end was cut by 8 bases, the J end by 7 bases, with 9 bases between. Per the germline V gene, CDR1 is WSHSY and CDR2 is SAAADI. The CDR3 is made up of 10 amino acids. Written as DNA, the CDR3 is TGCGCCAGCTACCAGGGGGAGCAGTACTTC. This encodes CASYQGEQYF.

The rearrangement links TRBV18 to TRBJ1-2; 9 bases line up with TRBD1. Trimming cost V 5 bases and J 3 bases; bases outside gene matches: 4. The length of the CDR3 is 14 residues. The germline CDR1 and CDR2 sequences are KGHSH and LQKENI. CDR3 amino acids: CASSAQGADYGYTF. CDR3 coding DNA: TGTGCCAGCTCAGCACAGGGGGCGGACTATGGCTACACCTTC.

V is TRBV9 and J is TRBJ1-1, with D hard to call. The V end lost 0 bases, the J end lost 11 bases, and 14 bases lay between the germline ends. The CDR3 has 13 amino acids. CDR1 is SGDLS and CDR2 is YYNGEE in the germline V gene. The CDR3 sequence: CASSVVGSFEAFF. The CDR3 region has the DNA TGTGCCAGCAGCGTAGTAGGGTCATTCGAGGCTTTCTTT.

The gene calls are TRBV5-4 and TRBJ2-7, with a possible D match to TRBD2 (5 bases). V lost 2 bases and J lost 3, with 12 bases in between. Germline V gene data show CDR1 as SGHNT and CDR2 as YYREEE (reference sequence). The CDR3 runs 14 residues. The CDR3 reads CASSLGIRDYEQYF. The CDR3 DNA reads TGTGCCAGCAGCTTAGGGATACGGGACTACGAGCAGTACTTC.

This sequence joins TRBV5-1 and TRBJ1-1, with D possibly being TRBD1 (6 bases). Per the germline V gene, CDR1 is SGHRS and CDR2 is YFSETQ. This CDR3 has 16 amino acids. Trimming shortened V by 0 bases and J by 5 bases, and 17 bases separated the two germline ends. CDR3 in amino acids: CASSLATGSRVTEAFF. CDR3 sequence (DNA): TGCGCCAGCAGCTTGGCCACAGGGAGTAGGGTGACTGAAGCTTTCTTT. Filled out from reference TRBV5-1 and TRBJ1-1, the complete variable domain reads KAGVTQTPRYLIKTRGQQVTLSCSPISGHRSVSWYQQTPGQGLQFLFEYFSETQRNKGNFPGRFSGRQFSNSRSEMNVSTLELGDSALYLCASSLATGSRVTEAFFGQGTRLTVV.

The V gene is TRBV7-6, the J gene TRBJ1-1; D is perhaps TRBD1 (5 bases). The CDR3 totals 14 residues. V lost 1 base to trimming and J lost 6 bases, with 12 bases between them. Germline V CDR1 and CDR2: SGHVS, FNYEAQ. The CDR3 region is CASSLESGIAEAFF. The CDR3 nucleotides are TGTGCCAGCAGCTTAGAATCAGGGATAGCTGAAGCTTTCTTT.

The V gene is TRBV7-3, the J gene TRBJ2-1; the D gene could be TRBD1 or TRBD2 (5 bases each). Germline V CDR1 and CDR2: SGHTA, FQGTGA. The CDR3 runs 15 residues. Trimming took off 3 bases at V and 5 bases at J, with 14 bases between the two ends. CDR3 DNA: TGTGCCAGCAGCTTCGCCCCGGGACCTCACAATGAGCAGTTCTTC. It translates to CASSFAPGPHNEQFF.

The chain links TRBV5-4 to TRBJ1-2; 11 bases map to TRBD1. Looked up from germline, CDR1 is SGHNT and CDR2 is YYREEE (reference sequence). Trimming removed 4 bases from V and 7 bases from J; junction bases left unmatched: 9. CDR3 length: 15 amino acids. Here the CDR3 reads CASSPRAGTGGGYTF. Here the CDR3 DNA reads TGTGCCAGCAGCCCCCGTGCCGGGACAGGGGGTGGCTACACCTTC. Full variable domain (remainder filled in from reference TRBV5-4 and TRBJ1-2): ETGVTQSPTHLIKTRGQQVTLRCSSQSGHNTVSWYQQALGQGPQFIFQYYREEENGRGNFPPRFSGLQFPNYSSELNVNALELDDSALYLCASSPRAGTGGGYTFGSGTRLTVV.

As to this clone: This specimen includes other DNA sequences encoding the same CDR3. CDR3 in amino acids: CASSPQGGRNQETQYF. In nucleotides, the CDR3 is TGTGCCAGCAGCCCCCAGGGCGGGAGGAACCAAGAGACCCAGTACTTC. The chain couples TRBV4-2 to TRBJ2-5, with 8 bases matching TRBD2. The length of the CDR3 is 16 residues. From germline, CDR1 is LGHNA and CDR2 YNFKEQ. V shed 4 bases and J 0 bases; nucleotides not matched to a gene: 7.

In the case of this clone: Other DNA sequences within the sample encode an identical CDR3. V usage is TRBV6-5 and J usage is TRBJ2-7; 9 bases agree with TRBD2. In germline, CDR1 is MNHEY, CDR2 SVGAGI. The CDR3 has 14 amino acids. V was clipped by 0 bases and J by 3 bases; unmatched bases: 0. In DNA form, the CDR3 reads TGTGCCAGCAGTTACTCTAGCGGGAGCTACGAGCAGTACTTC. Translating it yields CASSYSSGSYEQYF.

The J gene is TRBJ2-7, the V gene TRBV5-4; D might be TRBD1 (6 bases). Trimming removed 1 base from V and 5 bases from J, with 10 bases in between. Germline V gene data show CDR1 as SGHNT and CDR2 as YYREEE (reference sequence). The length of the CDR3 is 13 residues. The CDR3 coding sequence is TGTGCCAGCAGCTTGCGGACAGTAGACGAGCAGTACTTC. Protein product: CASSLRTVDEQYF.

The chain joins TRBV6-6 to TRBJ2-7, with a possible D match to TRBD1 (6 bases). Germline CDR1 and CDR2: MNHNY and SVGAGI (reference sequence). V was clipped by 4 bases and J by 5 bases, with 15 bases between them. This CDR3 is built from 14 residues. This CDR3 is CASSFVGADDEQYF. CDR3 in DNA: TGTGCCAGCAGTTTCGTGGGGGCGGACGACGAGCAGTACTTC.